This paragraph covers one T cell receptor (beta chain) sequence. What this receptor recognizes is not known. Nothing much larger sits one base from this clone, and base qualities are not available. One collaborating source in Seattle enrolled patients while the patients were actively infected and followed the patients over time throughout the course of disease. The collaborating institutions used their own protocols to collect whole blood in K2EDTA tubes. For TCRbeta analysis, collaborators shipped samples as frozen whole blood, isolated PBMCs, or DNA extracted from either of those sample types. The data were taken from a study of blood T cell repertoires in COVID-19 (dated by TCRdb to 2019 to 2021). Notes on the research overall: Collaborator samples came from the United States, Italy and Spain and covered acute and convalescent phases of COVID-19. Where available, HLA class I and class II types were obtained from metadata supplied by the sample provider rather than from assay-based typing. The samples were drawn from two sources: the first 160 participants of the ongoing ImmuneRACE study, and 950 to 1,500 subjects contributed by 6 global collaborators. The material from the prospective study consisted of cDNA or gDNA derived from T cells, B-cell-depleted T cells, or PBMCs. Deeply sampled blood TCRbeta repertoires from subjects exposed to, actively infected with, or recovered from COVID-19 were included in the dataset. A de-identified subject ID, COVID-19 status, age in years and sex were almost always included in the sample metadata. The repertoires were released in a freely available public database intended as a resource for research on the immune response to SARS-CoV-2. What the authors observed across the whole study: The quantity of clinical and demographic metadata differed by source and by participant and was supplied without curation.

Spanning cysteine to phenylalanine, the CDR3 consists of 13 amino acids. Of the read, only the CDR3 DNA is kept; its 39 bases are in frame from base 1. V has 7 bases trimmed and J has 5 bases trimmed; junction bases matching no gene number 5. The germline V gene sets CDR1 to MNHEY and CDR2 to SVGAGI. TCRbeta CDR3 regions were amplified from genomic DNA by means of the immunoSEQ Assay, a bias-controlled multiplex PCR. Per the authors' processing: Nucleated cell counts per sample were estimated from amplification of reference gene primers within the assay. To quantify the absolute abundance of each unique TCRbeta CDR3 rearrangement, sequence reads were collapsed and filtered. Productive Simpson clonality was computed per sample as the square root of Simpson's diversity index over productive rearrangements. TCRdb took this table from immuneACCESS and kept in-frame rearrangements with V and J called. Such tables lack part of the clones; where checked against another copy, unresolved V genes explain under half of the gap, and the rest is unexplained. The V and J calls and the clone size are those of that table, but D and trimming were determined from the DNA. The sample yields some 74,000 clones; 90% to 95% were counted once. The ten top clones hold 2.6% of the sample.

The sequenced sample consisted of peripheral blood. This sequence originates from a man aged 50 to 59 with COVID-19, enrolled during active disease. The chain is encoded by TRBV6-5 joined to TRBJ2-7; 10 nucleotides in the junction match TRBD2. The nucleotide sequence is given as TGTGCCAGCACTAAACTAGCGGGAAACGAGCAGTACTTC. Its translation is CASTKLAGNEQYF.